The 27 T cell receptor beta chains given below trace back to one sample, sequenced in a study of T-cell memory formation after mild COVID-19. TCRdb used MiXCR to reprocess the 5' RACE reads, holding one entry per CDR3 protein. The profile covers roughly 200,000 distinct CDR3 sequences, with 7.5% to 10% appearing a single time and 3% to 4.5% taken by the ten largest. Sequencing used PBMCs or a T cell subset sorted from them (not recorded which). The receptors stem from a man aged 18 to 35 who had mild COVID-19 (a few samples of this study predate the infection). Cell type and time point are not known.

The chain carries TRBV6-1 and TRBJ2-2, with 7 positions matching TRBD1. Germline V lookup: CDR1 MNHNS, CDR2 SASEGT. With 2 bases clipped from V and 0 bases from J, the junction kept 3 bases outside the gene matches. There are 16 residues in the CDR3. CDR3 region: CASSERGGANTGELFF. The CDR3 DNA follows: TGTGCCAGCAGTGAAAGAGGGGGCGCGAACACCGGGGAGCTGTTTTTT.

This chain joins TRBV4-3 and TRBJ1-5; the D is unclear. This CDR3 comprises 17 residues. The germline V gene has CDR1 LGHNA and CDR2 YSLEER. Deletions cut 4 bases from V and 2 bases from J, with 18 bases between. The CDR3 sequence is CASSPFYGPGRNQPQHF. CDR3 sequence (DNA): TGCGCCAGCAGCCCATTCTACGGGCCTGGGCGCAATCAGCCCCAGCATTTT.

The genes are TRBV5-1 and TRBJ2-3, with TRBD1 matching 7 bases. The junction had 11 bases not matched to a gene; V was cut back by 5 bases and J by 2 bases. The CDR3 spans 16 residues. Looked up from germline, CDR1 is SGHRS and CDR2 is YFSETQ. CDR3 sequence reads: CASSSVTGQSTDTQYF. The CDR3, as DNA: TGCGCCAGCAGTTCCGTAACGGGACAGTCCACAGATACGCAGTATTTT.

This clonotype was counted ten times or more. A read error may produce the germline difference seen at one junction end. The chain is built from TRBV7-7 and TRBJ2-2; 9 bases line up with TRBD1. Germline V gene data show CDR1 as SSHAT and CDR2 as FNYEAQ (reference sequence). The CDR3 is 20 amino acids. CDR3 residues: CASSQKPRNYRGPGTGELFF. CDR3 coding DNA: TGTGCTAGCAGCCAGAAACCCCGAAACTACAGGGGGCCGGGCACCGGGGAGCTGTTTTTT. The whole variable domain, remainder taken from reference TRBV7-7 and TRBJ2-2, is GAGVSQSPRYKVTKRGQDVTLRCDPISSHATLYWYQQALGQGPEFLTYFNYEAQPDKSGLPSDRFSAERPEGSISTLTIQRTEQRDSAMYRCASSQKPRNYRGPGTGELFFGEGSRLTVL.

The J gene is TRBJ2-1, the V gene TRBV6-2 or TRBV6-3, with no clear D. V was trimmed by 6 bases and J by 9 bases, leaving 15 bases between them. Germline CDR1 reads MNHEY; CDR2 reads SVGEGT. This CDR3 is 13 amino acids long. The CDR3 DNA reads TGTGCCAGCAGCCCCAGACCGCCGGGTGAGCAGTTCTTC. This codes for CASSPRPPGEQFF.

Comments on this clonotype: A clone one base away is much larger, so this may be a read error. V is TRBV4-1 and J is TRBJ2-6; D remains ambiguous. Germline values: CDR1 MGHRA, CDR2 YSYEKL. V gave up 0 bases and J gave up 2 bases, with 8 bases separating them. CDR3 length: 16 amino acids. CDR3 nucleotides: TGCGCCAGCAGCCAAGATTGTAGGGCTGGGGCCAACGTCCTGACTTTC. Residues: CASSQDCRAGANVLTF.

The chain carries TRBV19 and TRBJ1-1; perhaps TRBD1 as D (5 bases). This CDR3 comprises 15 residues. CDR1 LNHDA and CDR2 SQIVND come from the germline V gene (reference sequence). Between the trimmed V and J ends, which lost 2 bases and 3 bases, there was a span of 13 bases. The CDR3 loop reads CASSIRGRSDTEAFF. In DNA, the CDR3 is TGTGCCAGTAGTATAAGGGGCAGGTCGGACACTGAAGCTTTCTTT.

This clonotype was observed a few times. The chain couples TRBV7-3 to TRBJ1-1; D possibly corresponds to TRBD1 (6 bases). The V gene's germline CDR1 is SGHTA and CDR2 FQGTGA. Trimming took 2 bases from V and 6 from J, leaving 10 bases between them. This CDR3 has 13 residues. DNA for the CDR3: TGTGCCAGCAGCTTACAGGGGAGCTCTGAAGCTTTCTTT. Amino acids: CASSLQGSSEAFF.

This clonotype was picked up a small number of times. The V and J genes are TRBV4-3 and TRBJ1-5; D uncertain. CDR1 is LGHNA, CDR2 YSLEER, per germline. The V end was cut by 0 bases, the J end by 6 bases, with 12 bases between. The CDR3 is 15 residues long. The CDR3 DNA sequence: TGCGCCAGCAGCCAAGACCCCTTTGCAGGTCAGCCCCAGCATTTT. Its protein product is CASSQDPFAGQPQHF.

This clonotype was seen only a few times. The rearrangement joins TRBV3-1 to TRBJ1-5; possibly TRBD1 for D (5 bases). The CDR3 sequence is 16 residues long. Germline CDR1 and CDR2: LGHDT and YNNKEL (reference sequence). V was cut by 0 bases and J by 1 base, with 10 bases left in between. CDR3 amino acids: CASSQDGGKSNQPQHF. The CDR3 region has the DNA TGTGCCAGCAGCCAAGATGGGGGTAAGAGCAATCAGCCCCAGCATTTT.

J is TRBJ1-2 and V is TRBV7-2; D gene unclear. This CDR3 contains 14 residues. CDR1 is SGHTA, CDR2 FQGNSA, per germline. The germline V and J ends were trimmed by 3 bases and 5 bases, with 13 bases remaining between them. DNA of the CDR3: TGTGCCAGCAGCTTTGAGGCGCGCGGGTATGGCTACACCTTC. It yields the protein CASSFEARGYGYTF.

This clonotype was seen only a few times. The chain links TRBV12-3 or TRBV12-4 to TRBJ2-1; 8 bases are a match to TRBD2. The CDR3 spans 18 residues. V dropped 4 bases and J dropped 0; count of bases not matched to a gene: 11. The CDR3 here is CASSSPRGSGASYNEQFF. In DNA form, the CDR3 reads TGTGCCAGCAGTTCTCCCAGGGGTAGCGGGGCCTCCTACAATGAGCAGTTCTTC.

In its sample, this clonotype was seen a few times. The chain joins TRBV7-9 to TRBJ2-3; 7 nucleotides line up with TRBD2. Per germline, CDR1 SEHNR and CDR2 FQNEAQ (reference sequence). Unmatched junction bases numbered 15, after V lost 5 bases and J lost 1 base. CDR3 length: 18 amino acids. CDR3 sequence reads: CASSLSGVYKGGTDTQYF. The CDR3 region has the DNA TGTGCCAGCAGCCTAAGCGGGGTCTACAAAGGGGGCACAGATACGCAGTATTTT.

This clonotype was seen many times. The rearrangement links TRBV5-1 to TRBJ2-5; D remains ambiguous. This CDR3 has 16 amino acids. Germline CDR1 SGHRS, CDR2 YFSETQ. V lost 0 bases and J 1 base, leaving 13 bases between the germline ends. The CDR3 DNA is TGCGCCAGCAGCTTGGGAGGTTTGAGGTCCCAAGAGACCCAGTACTTC. Its protein is CASSLGGLRSQETQYF.

This clonotype was detected a few times. This chain joins TRBV7-2 and TRBJ1-2; TRBD1 agrees at 8 bases. V shed 5 bases, J shed 6 bases, and the junction held 5 bases outside the gene matches. In germline, CDR1 is SGHTA, CDR2 FQGNSA. The length of the CDR3 is 13 residues. Here the CDR3 DNA reads TGTGCCAGCAGCCCCCGGACAGGGAATGGCTACACCTTC. It is translated as CASSPRTGNGYTF.

The table lists this clonotype with a few counts. The V gene is TRBV7-8, the J gene TRBJ2-7; 7 bases line up with TRBD2. The CDR3 is made up of 12 amino acids. The trim removed 7 bases at V and 6 bases at J, leaving 6 bases unmatched. From germline, CDR1 is SGHVS and CDR2 FQNEAQ. The CDR3 DNA follows: TGTGCCAGCACCATAGGGGAGGGCGAGCAGTACGTC. It specifies CASTIGEGEQYV.

This clonotype has just a few counts. This sequence joins TRBV6-2 or TRBV6-3 and TRBJ2-2; unclear D gene. From germline, CDR1 is MNHEY and CDR2 SVGEGT. V lost 6 bases, J lost 5 bases, and 19 bases lay in between. The CDR3 loop spans 16 amino acids. The CDR3 nucleotides are TGTGCCAGCAGCCAGACCCGAAGACTGGTAACCGGGGAGCTGTTTTTT. Protein sequence: CASSQTRRLVTGELFF.

CDR3 nucleotide sequence: TGTGCCACCAGTGTGGGACCAGACTTCACAGATACGCAGTATTTT. Translated, it gives CATSVGPDFTDTQYF. The V gene is TRBV24-1, the J gene TRBJ2-3; the D call may be TRBD1 or TRBD2 (5 bases each). This CDR3 spans 15 amino acids. V was shortened by 5 bases and J by 2 bases, with 13 bases between the two germline ends. The V gene's germline CDR1 is KGHDR and CDR2 SFDVKD.

This chain uses TRBV3-1 with TRBJ2-1, with D perhaps matching TRBD2 (6 bases). From germline, CDR1 is LGHDT and CDR2 YNNKEL (reference sequence). V gave up 0 bases and J gave up 8 bases, with 17 bases separating them. The CDR3 length is 16 residues. CDR3 sequence reads: CASSQEGLVREDEQFF. In DNA, the CDR3 is TGTGCCAGCAGCCAAGAAGGCCTCGTAAGGGAGGATGAGCAGTTCTTC.

This clonotype has more than one count but fewer than ten. The J gene is TRBJ2-2, the V gene TRBV5-1; tentative D call: TRBD2 (5 bases). The CDR3 contains 15 residues. With 1 base removed from V and 3 bases from J, the gap between germline ends came to 10 bases. Germline loops: CDR1 SGHRS, CDR2 YFSETQ. Written as DNA, the CDR3 is TGCGCCAGCAGCTTGACCCCGAGGGACACCGGGGAGCTGTTTTTT. The encoded protein is CASSLTPRDTGELFF.

This clonotype turned up a few times. V usage is TRBV28 and J usage is TRBJ1-5; 10 positions agree with TRBD1. Losses at the gene ends were 2 bases for V and 5 bases for J; bases not matched to a gene: 3. Looked up from germline, CDR1 is MDHEN and CDR2 is SYDVKM. This CDR3 contains 15 residues. The CDR3, as DNA: TGTGCCAGCAGTTTACCGACAGGGGGCTATCAGCCCCAGCATTTT. As protein: CASSLPTGGYQPQHF.

This clonotype was found a few times. The chain joins TRBV20-1 to TRBJ1-6; D is unclear. Trimming removed 0 bases at V and 0 bases at J, with 6 bases between. This CDR3 comprises 15 residues. CDR1 and CDR2 from the germline V gene are DFQATT and SNEGSKA (reference sequence). CDR3 bases: TGCAGTGCTAGAGAGGAGAGCTCCTATAATTCACCCCTCCACTTT. Protein: CSAREESSYNSPLHF.

This clonotype occurred many times. V is TRBV10-3 and J is TRBJ2-7; D unclear. The CDR3 is 14 amino acids. Trimming took 0 bases from V and 2 from J, leaving 8 bases between them. From germline, CDR1 is ENHRY and CDR2 SYGVKD. The CDR3 reads CAISESYQTYEQYF. The CDR3 coding sequence is TGTGCCATCAGTGAGTCGTATCAGACCTACGAGCAGTACTTC.

This chain links TRBV9 with TRBJ2-2; D might be TRBD1 or TRBD2, each matching 6 bases. This CDR3 is 14 amino acids long. Deletions cut 4 bases from V and 7 bases from J, with 14 bases between. In germline, CDR1 is SGDLS, CDR2 YYNGEE. CDR3: CASSPGKGGGELFF. CDR3 nucleotides: TGTGCCAGCAGCCCAGGAAAGGGGGGCGGGGAGCTGTTTTTT.

The table lists this clonotype with a few counts. This chain uses TRBV12-5 with TRBJ2-7; 8 bases map to TRBD1. J gave up 0 bases and V 1 base, and 5 bases lay outside the gene matches. Per germline, CDR1 LGHNT and CDR2 FRNRAP. CDR3 length equals 16 residues. Here the CDR3 reads CASGLGLTGASYEQYF. CDR3 coding DNA: TGTGCTAGTGGTTTGGGGCTGACAGGGGCCTCCTACGAGCAGTACTTC.

The rearrangement joins TRBV5-1 to TRBJ2-3; D possibly uses TRBD1 or TRBD2 (5 bases each). The CDR3 contains 16 residues. Germline CDR1 SGHRS, CDR2 YFSETQ. V lost 3 bases and J lost 1, with 15 bases in between. DNA for the CDR3: TGCGCCAGCAGCTGGGGCGGGCATAGGGGCACAGATACGCAGTATTTT. As protein: CASSWGGHRGTDTQYF.

This clonotype was seen a handful of times. This chain uses TRBV5-1 with TRBJ1-1, with a weak D call TRBD1 (6 bases). Germline V CDR1 and CDR2: SGHRS, YFSETQ. The length of the CDR3 is 14 residues. V lost 4 bases, J lost 2 bases, and 12 bases lay in between. CDR3 amino acids: CASSVTGANTEAFF. DNA for the CDR3: TGCGCCAGCAGCGTTACGGGGGCTAACACTGAAGCTTTCTTT. Combining the CDR3 with reference TRBV5-1 and TRBJ1-1 gives the whole variable domain KAGVTQTPRYLIKTRGQQVTLSCSPISGHRSVSWYQQTPGQGLQFLFEYFSETQRNKGNFPGRFSGRQFSNSRSEMNVSTLELGDSALYLCASSVTGANTEAFFGQGTRLTVV.